The subject of this entry is one T cell receptor beta chain. Its antigen is still unknown. The data derive from a study of identical twins. Study outcomes and limitations: Its conclusions, products of cross-sectional statistical analysis, did not come from following the same donors. Analyses of zero insertions could, in part, be confounded by invariant MAIT and iNKT cells. Cord blood beta clonotypes present at high abundance carried fewer insertions; no such pattern appeared in memory repertoires.

With 2 bases removed from V and 0 bases from J, the gap between germline ends came to 14 bases. Per germline, CDR1 MNHEY and CDR2 SVGAGI. This CDR3 comprises 17 residues. In every case, the donor was a healthy Caucasian. MiXCR, applied by TCRdb to the 5' RACE reads, yields one record per CDR3 protein. The table shows under 250,000 distinct CDR3 sequences, with roughly a tenth occurring only once. Sequenced material: memory (CD45RO+) T cells sorted from blood. The chain combines TRBV6-5 with TRBJ2-1, with D maybe TRBD1 (6 bases). The sequence was collected from a woman younger than 35 in good health. The CDR3 sequence: CASSYTQGRGSYNEQFF. CDR3 nucleotides: TGTGCCAGCAGTTACACGCAGGGGAGAGGCTCCTACAATGAGCAGTTCTTC.